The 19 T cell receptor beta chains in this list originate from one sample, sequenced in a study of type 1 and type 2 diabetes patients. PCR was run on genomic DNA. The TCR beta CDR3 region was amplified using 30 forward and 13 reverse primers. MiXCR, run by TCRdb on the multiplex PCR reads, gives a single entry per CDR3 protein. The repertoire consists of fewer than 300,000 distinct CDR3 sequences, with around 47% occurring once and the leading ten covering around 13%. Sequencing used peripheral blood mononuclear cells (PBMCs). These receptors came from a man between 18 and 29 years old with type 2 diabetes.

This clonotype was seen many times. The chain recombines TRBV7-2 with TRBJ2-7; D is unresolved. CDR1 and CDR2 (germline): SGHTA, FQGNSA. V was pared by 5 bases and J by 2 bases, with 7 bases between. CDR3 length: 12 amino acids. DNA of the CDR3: TGTGCCAGCAGCCAGATAACCTACGAGCAGTACTTC. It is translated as CASSQITYEQYF. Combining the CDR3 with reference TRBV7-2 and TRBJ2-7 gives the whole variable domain GAGVSQSPSNKVTEKGKDVELRCDPISGHTALYWYRQSLGQGLEFLIYFQGNSAPDKSGLPSDRFSAERTGGSVSTLTIQRTQQEDSAVYLCASSQITYEQYFGPGTRLTVT.

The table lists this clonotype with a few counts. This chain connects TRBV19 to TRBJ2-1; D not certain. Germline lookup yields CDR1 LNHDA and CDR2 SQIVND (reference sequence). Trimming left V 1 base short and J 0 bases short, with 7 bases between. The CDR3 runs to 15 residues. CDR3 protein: CASSIVQSSYNEQFF. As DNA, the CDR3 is TGTGCCAGTAGTATAGTGCAAAGCTCCTACAATGAGCAGTTCTTC.

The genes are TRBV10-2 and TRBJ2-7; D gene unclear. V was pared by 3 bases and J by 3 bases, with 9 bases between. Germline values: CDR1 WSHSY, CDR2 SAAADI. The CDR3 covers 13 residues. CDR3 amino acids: CASSDHPIYEQYF. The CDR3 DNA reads TGCGCCAGCAGTGATCACCCGATCTACGAGCAGTACTTC.

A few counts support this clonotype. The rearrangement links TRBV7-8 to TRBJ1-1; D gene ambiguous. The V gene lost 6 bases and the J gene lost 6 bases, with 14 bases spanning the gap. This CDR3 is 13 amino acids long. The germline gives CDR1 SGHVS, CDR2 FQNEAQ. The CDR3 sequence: CASSSRMGPEAFF. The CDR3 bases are TGTGCCAGCAGTTCGAGAATGGGTCCTGAAGCTTTCTTT. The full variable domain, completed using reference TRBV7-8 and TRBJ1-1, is GAGVSQSPRYKVAKRGQDVALRCDPISGHVSLFWYQQALGQGPEFLTYFQNEAQLDKSGLPSDRFFAERPEGSVSTLKIQRTQQEDSAVYLCASSSRMGPEAFFGQGTRLTVV.

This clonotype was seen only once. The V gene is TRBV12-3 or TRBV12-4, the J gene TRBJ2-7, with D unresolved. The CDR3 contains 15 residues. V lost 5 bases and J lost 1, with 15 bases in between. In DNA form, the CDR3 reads TGTGCCAGCAGTACCGACTGGCCCCTTTCCTACGAGCAGTACTTC. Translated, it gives CASSTDWPLSYEQYF.

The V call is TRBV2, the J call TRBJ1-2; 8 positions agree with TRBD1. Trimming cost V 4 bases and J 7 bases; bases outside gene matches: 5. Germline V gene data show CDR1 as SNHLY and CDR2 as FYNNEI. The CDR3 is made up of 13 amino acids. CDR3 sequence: CASSADRDGGYTF. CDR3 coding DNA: TGTGCCAGCAGTGCGGACAGGGACGGTGGCTACACCTTC.

CDR3 protein: CASSLARPGMNTEAFF. The CDR3 region has the DNA TGTGCCAGCAGCTTAGCGAGACCGGGGATGAACACTGAAGCTTTCTTT. The rearrangement uses TRBV7-6 and TRBJ1-1; D unresolved. The CDR3 loop spans 16 amino acids. Germline V gene sequence: CDR1 SGHVS, CDR2 FNYEAQ. V was cut by 0 bases and J by 0 bases, with 11 bases left in between. Supplemented by reference TRBV7-6 and TRBJ1-1, the full variable domain reads GAGVSQSPRYKVTKRGQDVALRCDPISGHVSLYWYRQALGQGPEFLTYFNYEAQQDKSGLPNDRFSAERPEGSISTLTIQRTEQRDSAMYRCASSLARPGMNTEAFFGQGTRLTVV.

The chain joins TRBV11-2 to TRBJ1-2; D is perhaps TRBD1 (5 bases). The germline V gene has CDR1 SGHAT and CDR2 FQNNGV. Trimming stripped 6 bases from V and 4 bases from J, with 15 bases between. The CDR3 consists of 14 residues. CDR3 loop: CASSLRGTVYGYTF. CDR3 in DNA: TGTGCCAGCAGTTTGCGGGGGACGGTCTATGGCTACACCTTC.

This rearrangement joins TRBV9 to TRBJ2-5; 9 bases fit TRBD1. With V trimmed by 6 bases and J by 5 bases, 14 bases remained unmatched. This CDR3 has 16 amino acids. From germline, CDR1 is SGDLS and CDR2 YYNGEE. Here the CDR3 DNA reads TGTGCCAGCACCCAAACCGGGACAGGGTTCTCGGAGACCCAGTACTTC. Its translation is CASTQTGTGFSETQYF.

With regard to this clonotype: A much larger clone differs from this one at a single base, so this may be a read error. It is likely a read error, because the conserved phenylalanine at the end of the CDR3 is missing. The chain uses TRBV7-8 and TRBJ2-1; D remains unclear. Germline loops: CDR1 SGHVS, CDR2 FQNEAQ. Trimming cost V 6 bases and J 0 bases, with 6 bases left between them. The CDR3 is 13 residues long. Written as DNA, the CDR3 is TGTGCCAGCAGGCAGGACTCCTACAATGAGCAGTTCCTC. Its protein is CASRQDSYNEQFL.

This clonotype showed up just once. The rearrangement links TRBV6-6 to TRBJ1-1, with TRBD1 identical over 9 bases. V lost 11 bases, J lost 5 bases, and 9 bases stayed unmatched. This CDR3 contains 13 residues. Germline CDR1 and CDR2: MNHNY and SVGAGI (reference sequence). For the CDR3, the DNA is TGTGCCTCACAGGGGGCAGTTTGGACTGAAGCTTTCTTT. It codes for CASQGAVWTEAFF.

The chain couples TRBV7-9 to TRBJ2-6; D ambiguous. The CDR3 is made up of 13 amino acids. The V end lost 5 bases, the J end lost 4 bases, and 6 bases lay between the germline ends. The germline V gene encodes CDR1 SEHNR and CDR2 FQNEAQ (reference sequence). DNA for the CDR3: TGTGCCAGCAGCGGGGTCGGGGCCAACGTCCTGACTTTC. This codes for CASSGVGANVLTF.

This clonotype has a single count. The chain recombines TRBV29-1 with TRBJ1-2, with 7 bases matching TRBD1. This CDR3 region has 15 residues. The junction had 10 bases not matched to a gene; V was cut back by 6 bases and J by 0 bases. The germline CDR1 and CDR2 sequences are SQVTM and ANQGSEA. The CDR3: CSVVQGLGPNYGYTF. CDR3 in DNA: TGCAGCGTAGTACAGGGGTTGGGGCCTAACTATGGCTACACCTTC. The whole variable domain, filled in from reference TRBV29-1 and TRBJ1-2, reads SAVISQKPSRDICQRGTSLTIQCQVDSQVTMMFWYRQQPGQSLTLIATANQGSEATYESGFVIDKFPISRPNLTFSTLTVSNMSPEDSSIYLCSVVQGLGPNYGYTFGSGTRLTVV.

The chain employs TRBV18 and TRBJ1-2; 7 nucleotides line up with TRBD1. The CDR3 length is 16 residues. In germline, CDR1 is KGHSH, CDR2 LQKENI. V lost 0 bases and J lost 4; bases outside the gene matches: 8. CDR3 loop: CASSPPPGQKLYGYTF. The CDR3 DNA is TGTGCCAGCTCACCACCGCCGGGACAGAAGCTCTATGGCTACACCTTC.

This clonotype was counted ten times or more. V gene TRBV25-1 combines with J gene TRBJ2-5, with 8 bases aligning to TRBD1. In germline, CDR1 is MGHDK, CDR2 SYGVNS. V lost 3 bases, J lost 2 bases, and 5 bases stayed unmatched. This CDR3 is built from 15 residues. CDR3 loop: CASSERQGLQETQYF. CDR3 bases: TGTGCCAGCAGTGAGCGACAGGGGCTTCAAGAGACCCAGTACTTC.

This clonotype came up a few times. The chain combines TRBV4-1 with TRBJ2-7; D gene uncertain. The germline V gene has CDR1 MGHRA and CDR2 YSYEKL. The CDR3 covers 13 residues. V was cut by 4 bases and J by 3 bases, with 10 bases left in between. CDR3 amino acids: CASSPLKGYEQYF. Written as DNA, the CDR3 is TGCGCCAGCAGCCCACTTAAGGGCTACGAGCAGTACTTC.

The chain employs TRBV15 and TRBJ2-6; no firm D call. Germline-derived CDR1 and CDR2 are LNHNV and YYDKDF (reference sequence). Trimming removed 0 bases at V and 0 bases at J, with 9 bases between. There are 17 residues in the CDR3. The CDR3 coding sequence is TGTGCCACCAGCAGAGACCCGGAAGACTCTGGGGCCAACGTCCTGACTTTC. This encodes CATSRDPEDSGANVLTF.

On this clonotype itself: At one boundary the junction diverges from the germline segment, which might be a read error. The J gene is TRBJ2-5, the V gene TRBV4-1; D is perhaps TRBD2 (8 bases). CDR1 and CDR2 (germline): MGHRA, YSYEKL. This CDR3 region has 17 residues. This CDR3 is CASSPGGRGGIRETQYF. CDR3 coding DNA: TGTGCCAGCAGCCCAGGGGGGCGCGGGGGGATCCGGGAGACCCAGTACTTC.

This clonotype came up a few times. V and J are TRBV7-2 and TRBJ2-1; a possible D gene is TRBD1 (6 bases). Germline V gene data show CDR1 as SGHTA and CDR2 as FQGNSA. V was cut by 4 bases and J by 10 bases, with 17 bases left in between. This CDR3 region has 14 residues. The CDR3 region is CASSSQQGMNEQFF. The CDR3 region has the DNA TGTGCCAGCAGCTCCCAACAGGGAATGAACGAGCAGTTCTTC.